Below are 13 T cell receptor beta chains sequenced from a single sample in a study of memory CD4+ T cells and cytomegalovirus serostatus. Profiling relied on immunoSEQ multiplex PCR, and the TCRdb table lists in-frame clones only, not all of them. In the table there are approximately 50,000 clones, over 65% of which are singletons. Single viable CD3+CD4+CD8-CD45RO+ cells were sorted as the memory CD4+ T cells. Specimen: memory CD4+ T cells from blood. The receptor set was obtained from an adult in good health and CMV-seropositive.

This clone was seen only once. The V and J genes are TRBV7-9 and TRBJ2-1; TRBD2 agrees at 15 bases. V lost 6 bases and J lost 2; bases outside the gene matches: 11. Germline lookup yields CDR1 SEHNR and CDR2 FQNEAQ (reference sequence). CDR3 size: 19 residues. The chain's CDR3 is CASRTESGLAGGAYNEQFF. CDR3 sequence (DNA): TGTGCCAGCAGAACCGAGTCTGGACTAGCGGGAGGGGCCTACAATGAGCAGTTCTTC.

This clone appeared a single time. V gene TRBV9 combines with J gene TRBJ1-2, with D unresolved. Germline values: CDR1 SGDLS, CDR2 YYNGEE. The CDR3 loop spans 13 amino acids. V gave up 4 bases and J gave up 8 bases, with 15 bases separating them. The CDR3 loop is CASSRASGEGYTF. DNA of the CDR3: TGTGCCAGCAGCCGCGCAAGCGGTGAGGGCTACACCTTC.

J is TRBJ1-4 and V is TRBV7-7; possibly TRBD1 for D (6 bases). CDR1 SSHAT and CDR2 FNYEAQ come from the germline V gene (reference sequence). This CDR3 region has 14 residues. V was shortened by 1 base and J by 10 bases, with 13 bases between the two germline ends. CDR3 amino acids: CASSLEAGVGKLFF. The CDR3 DNA reads TGTGCCAGCAGCTTAGAGGCAGGGGTCGGAAAACTGTTTTTT. Looking up the rest from reference TRBV7-7 and TRBJ1-4 gives the full variable domain: GAGVSQSPRYKVTKRGQDVTLRCDPISSHATLYWYQQALGQGPEFLTYFNYEAQPDKSGLPSDRFSAERPEGSISTLTIQRTEQRDSAMYRCASSLEAGVGKLFFGSGTQLSVL.

This chain joins TRBV19 and TRBJ1-1; D is perhaps TRBD1 (6 bases). The CDR3 has 11 residues. V gave up 11 bases and J gave up 3 bases, with 10 bases separating them. The germline V gene has CDR1 LNHDA and CDR2 SQIVND (reference sequence). CDR3 protein: CAAQGYTEAFF. CDR3 bases: TGTGCCGCCCAGGGGTACACTGAAGCTTTCTTT.

The V gene is TRBV10-2, the J gene TRBJ1-5; no definite D call. V lost 6 bases, J lost 6 bases, and 12 bases lay in between. Germline-derived CDR1 and CDR2 are WSHSY and SAAADI. The CDR3 covers 13 residues. CDR3 amino acids: CASSLGSGQPQHF. CDR3 sequence (DNA): TGCGCCAGCAGCTTAGGGAGCGGTCAGCCCCAGCATTTT.

The chain joins TRBV7-9 to TRBJ2-1; the D gene is possibly TRBD2 (6 bases). The CDR3 loop spans 14 amino acids. V lost 6 bases to trimming and J lost 8 bases, with 17 bases between them. CDR1 SEHNR and CDR2 FQNEAQ come from the germline V gene (reference sequence). The CDR3, as DNA: TGTGCCAGCAGGGTCGGCGGGACGGGCCATGAGCAGTTCTTC. Its protein product is CASRVGGTGHEQFF. Variable domain in full (rest from reference TRBV7-9 and TRBJ2-1): DTGVSQNPRHKITKRGQNVTFRCDPISEHNRLYWYRQTLGQGPEFLTYFQNEAQLEKSRLLSDRFSAERPKGSFSTLEIQRTEQGDSAMYLCASRVGGTGHEQFFGPGTRLTVL.

This clone was counted only a few times. J is TRBJ2-6 and V is TRBV6-1; 8 positions match TRBD1. This CDR3 has 18 residues. Germline assignment: CDR1 MNHNS and CDR2 SASEGT. With V trimmed by 4 bases and J by 0 bases, 8 bases remained unmatched. DNA of the CDR3: TGTGCCAGCAGTGCCAGGGGACAGGCCCTCTCTGGGGCCAACGTCCTGACTTTC. It encodes CASSARGQALSGANVLTF.

The V call is TRBV5-4, the J call TRBJ2-5; D assignment may be TRBD1 or TRBD2 (6 bases each). V lost 1 base, J lost 4 bases, and 8 bases lay in between. Per germline, CDR1 SGHNT and CDR2 YYREEE (reference sequence). This CDR3 contains 13 residues. This CDR3 is CASSLKGGETQYF. In DNA, the CDR3 is TGTGCCAGCAGCTTGAAGGGGGGAGAGACCCAGTACTTC. The full variable domain, with the rest looked up from reference TRBV5-4 and TRBJ2-5, is ETGVTQSPTHLIKTRGQQVTLRCSSQSGHNTVSWYQQALGQGPQFIFQYYREEENGRGNFPPRFSGLQFPNYSSELNVNALELDDSALYLCASSLKGGETQYFGPGTRLLVL.

The V call is TRBV5-4, the J call TRBJ1-6, with D unresolved. This CDR3 is built from 14 residues. CDR1 and CDR2 (germline): SGHNT, YYREEE (reference sequence). The ends were cut back, 4 bases at V and 8 bases at J, with 13 bases in the middle. CDR3 sequence reads: CASSVDPTYSPLHF. The CDR3 DNA sequence: TGTGCCAGCAGCGTCGATCCAACCTATTCACCCCTCCACTTT.

The rearrangement uses TRBV28 and TRBJ1-1, with 9 bases identical to TRBD1. The CDR3 runs 15 residues. Trimming removed 7 bases from V and 0 bases from J; junction bases left unmatched: 6. Germline V gene data show CDR1 as MDHEN and CDR2 as SYDVKM. The DNA for the CDR3 is TGTGCCAGCACCACGGGACAGGGCCTGAACACTGAAGCTTTCTTT. Translating gives CASTTGQGLNTEAFF. The complete variable domain, with remaining parts taken from reference TRBV28 and TRBJ1-1, reads DVKVTQSSRYLVKRTGEKVFLECVQDMDHENMFWYRQDPGLGLRLIYFSYDVKMKEKGDIPEGYSVSREKKERFSLILESASTNQTSMYLCASTTGQGLNTEAFFGQGTRLTVV.

The CDR3: CASNGDKGSSVYAGELFF. The CDR3 bases are TGTGCCAGCAATGGGGATAAGGGTTCGTCTGTCTACGCCGGGGAGCTGTTTTTT. The chain joins TRBV28 to TRBJ2-2; D gene ambiguous. With 7 bases removed from V and 6 bases from J, the gap between germline ends came to 27 bases. From germline, CDR1 is MDHEN and CDR2 SYDVKM. The length of the CDR3 is 18 residues.

The V and J genes are TRBV15 and TRBJ2-5; a possible D gene is TRBD2 (6 bases). This CDR3 contains 13 residues. Germline CDR1 LNHNV, CDR2 YYDKDF (reference sequence). V gave up 6 bases and J gave up 4 bases, with 12 bases separating them. The CDR3 region is CATREGSLETQYF. The CDR3 coding sequence is TGTGCCACCAGGGAGGGGAGCTTAGAGACCCAGTACTTC.

The count of this clone is one. The chain is built from TRBV28 and TRBJ1-1; 9 bases line up with TRBD1. The CDR3 length is 16 residues. J was trimmed by 1 base and V by 5 bases; bases with no gene match: 8. Germline V lookup: CDR1 MDHEN, CDR2 SYDVKM. CDR3 residues: CASSPRDRARNTEAFF. Here the CDR3 DNA reads TGTGCCAGCAGTCCCCGGGACAGGGCGAGGAACACTGAAGCTTTCTTT.